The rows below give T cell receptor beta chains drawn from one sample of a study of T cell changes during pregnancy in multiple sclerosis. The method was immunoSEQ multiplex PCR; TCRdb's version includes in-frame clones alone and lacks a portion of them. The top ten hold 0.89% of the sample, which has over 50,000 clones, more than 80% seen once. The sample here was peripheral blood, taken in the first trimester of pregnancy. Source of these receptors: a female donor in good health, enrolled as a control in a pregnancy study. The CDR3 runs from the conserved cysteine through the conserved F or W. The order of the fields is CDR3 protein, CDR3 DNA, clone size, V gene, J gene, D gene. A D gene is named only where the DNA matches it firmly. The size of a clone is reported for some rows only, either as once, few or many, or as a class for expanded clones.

cdr3_aa: CASSVVALGDTQYF; cdr3_nt: TGTGCCAGCAGCGTAGTGGCCCTAGGAGATACGCAGTATTTT; clone_size: -; v_call: TRBV9; j_call: TRBJ2-3; d_call: -
cdr3_aa: CASCLTDYGYTF; cdr3_nt: TGTGCCAGCTGCCTGACAGACTATGGCTACACCTTC; clone_size: -; v_call: TRBV5-6; j_call: TRBJ1-2; d_call: -
cdr3_aa: CASFRGGLDTEAFF; cdr3_nt: TGTGCCAGCTTTCGAGGAGGGTTGGACACTGAAGCTTTCTTT; clone_size: few; v_call: TRBV6-5; j_call: TRBJ1-1; d_call: -
cdr3_aa: CATSRFQADTQYF; cdr3_nt: TGTGCCACCAGCAGATTCCAGGCAGATACGCAGTATTTT; clone_size: -; v_call: TRBV15; j_call: TRBJ2-3; d_call: -
cdr3_aa: CASSRDRDRVYEQYF; cdr3_nt: TGTGCCAGCAGCAGAGACCGGGACAGGGTCTACGAGCAGTACTTC; clone_size: once; v_call: TRBV7-6; j_call: TRBJ2-7; d_call: TRBD1
cdr3_aa: CASSEAGAPSTGELFF; cdr3_nt: TGTGCCAGCAGCGAAGCGGGGGCGCCTAGCACCGGGGAGCTGTTTTTT; clone_size: -; v_call: TRBV9; j_call: TRBJ2-2; d_call: TRBD2
cdr3_aa: CASQWGQTNEKLFF; cdr3_nt: TGTGCCAGTCAATGGGGCCAGACTAATGAAAAACTGTTTTTT; clone_size: -; v_call: TRBV19; j_call: TRBJ1-4; d_call: -
cdr3_aa: CASNGGGGTSNEQFF; cdr3_nt: TGTGCCAGCAACGGAGGTGGAGGGACTTCCAATGAGCAGTTCTTC; clone_size: -; v_call: TRBV5-4; j_call: TRBJ2-1; d_call: -
cdr3_aa: CASSSSLTDRVSNQPQHF; cdr3_nt: TGTGCCAGCAGCTCGTCTTTAACCGACAGGGTTAGCAATCAGCCCCAGCATTTT; clone_size: -; v_call: TRBV5-6; j_call: TRBJ1-5; d_call: TRBD1
cdr3_aa: CASSSRTGKTTEAFF; cdr3_nt: TGTGCCAGCAGCTCTCGGACAGGGAAGACCACTGAAGCTTTCTTT; clone_size: -; v_call: TRBV9; j_call: TRBJ1-1; d_call: TRBD1
cdr3_aa: CASSLRGGAYNEQFF; cdr3_nt: TGTGCCAGCAGCCTGAGGGGGGGGGCCTACAATGAGCAGTTCTTC; clone_size: -; v_call: TRBV2; j_call: TRBJ2-1; d_call: -
cdr3_aa: CASSLAYRNTEAFF; cdr3_nt: TGTGCCAGCAGCTTAGCGTACAGGAACACTGAAGCTTTCTTT; clone_size: -; v_call: TRBV11-2; j_call: TRBJ1-1; d_call: -
cdr3_aa: CASSPGTGSSGANVLTF; cdr3_nt: TGTGCCAGCAGCCCCGGGACAGGGAGCTCTGGGGCCAACGTCCTGACTTTC; clone_size: -; v_call: TRBV7-7; j_call: TRBJ2-6; d_call: TRBD1
cdr3_aa: CASSLFSGGPRETQYF; cdr3_nt: TGTGCCAGCAGCTTGTTCAGCGGGGGGCCCCGAGAGACCCAGTACTTC; clone_size: -; v_call: TRBV5-6; j_call: TRBJ2-5; d_call: TRBD2
cdr3_aa: CASSELGSRERGPYEQYF; cdr3_nt: TGCGCCAGCAGTGAGTTGGGCTCGCGAGAGCGGGGGCCTTACGAGCAGTACTTC; clone_size: -; v_call: TRBV10-1; j_call: TRBJ2-7; d_call: TRBD2
cdr3_aa: CASSQEFAFYGYTF; cdr3_nt: TGCGCCAGCAGCCAAGAATTCGCGTTCTATGGCTACACCTTC; clone_size: -; v_call: TRBV4-3; j_call: TRBJ1-2; d_call: -
cdr3_aa: CASSQGASGDRDTQYF; cdr3_nt: TGTGCCAGCAGCCAAGGGGCTAGCGGGGATCGGGATACGCAGTATTTT; clone_size: -; v_call: TRBV4-2; j_call: TRBJ2-3; d_call: TRBD2
cdr3_aa: CASSATANNSPLHF; cdr3_nt: TGTGCCAGCAGTGCGACAGCGAATAATTCACCCCTCCACTTT; clone_size: -; v_call: TRBV2; j_call: TRBJ1-6; d_call: -